The 26 T cell receptor beta chains below all came from one sample that was sequenced in a study of identical twins. TCRdb reprocessed the 5' RACE reads via MiXCR and lists one record per CDR3 protein. The sample lists more than 1.5 million distinct CDR3 sequences; 25% to 35% were seen once. The sample comprised cord blood. These receptors all come from a newborn girl in good health.

The table lists this clonotype with a few counts. The rearrangement links TRBV20-1 to TRBJ2-4, with 11 bases lining up with TRBD2. The J call may be mistaken, given a closer DNA end match to TRBJ2-7. Germline CDR1 and CDR2: DFQATT and SNEGSKA (reference sequence). The CDR3 is 13 residues long. The CDR3 nucleotides read TGCAGTGCTATCTTGGGACTAGCGGACGAGCAGTACTTC. As protein: CSAILGLADEQYF.

Concerning this clonotype itself: A much larger clone differs by one base, so this may be a read error. The chain's CDR3 is CSVEDWSEQFF. DNA of the CDR3: TGCAGCGTTGAAGATTGGAGCGAGCAGTTCTTC. The V and J genes are TRBV29-1 and TRBJ2-1; D is unclear. V dropped 0 bases and J dropped 10 bases, with 7 bases sitting between them. Germline-derived CDR1 and CDR2 are SQVTM and ANQGSEA. This CDR3 has 11 residues.

The chain uses TRBV5-4 and TRBJ2-1, with 12 bases identical to TRBD2. Germline CDR1 SGHNT, CDR2 YYREEE (reference sequence). V was pared by 5 bases and J by 4 bases, with 4 bases of the junction left unmatched. CDR3 size: 15 residues. CDR3 amino acids: CASSLAGGMYNEQFF. As DNA, the CDR3 is TGTGCCAGCAGTCTAGCGGGGGGGATGTACAATGAGCAGTTCTTC.

This clonotype came up a few times. The chain combines TRBV7-9 with TRBJ2-3; 9 nucleotides agree with TRBD2. Germline CDR1 reads SEHNR; CDR2 reads FQNEAQ (reference sequence). The V segment lost 5 bases and the J segment 4 bases; nucleotides outside the gene matches: 13. CDR3 length equals 17 residues. Written as DNA, the CDR3 is TGTGCCAGCAGCCACCTTAACCAGCGGGGGGCCCCAGATACGCAGTATTTT. Residues: CASSHLNQRGAPDTQYF.

The chain employs TRBV3-1 and TRBJ2-7; tentatively, D is TRBD2 (5 bases). Trimming removed 1 base from V and 2 bases from J, with 18 bases in between. The germline V gene has CDR1 LGHDT and CDR2 YNNKEL (reference sequence). This CDR3 comprises 17 residues. In nucleotides, the CDR3 is TGTGCCAGCAGCCAAGTCCCGCTTAGCGCTTATCCCTACGAGCAGTACTTC. This gives the protein CASSQVPLSAYPYEQYF.

The rearrangement uses TRBV6-5 and TRBJ1-3; D unresolved. CDR3 length: 17 amino acids. V gave up 0 bases and J gave up 9 bases, with 21 bases separating them. The germline V gene encodes CDR1 MNHEY and CDR2 SVGAGI. The CDR3 DNA follows: TGTGCCAGCAGTTACTCGAAGTCGGCCTCTGGGGAGAGCACCATATATTTT. It codes for CASSYSKSASGESTIYF.

This clonotype turned up a few times. The chain recombines TRBV20-1 with TRBJ2-1; 9 nucleotides match TRBD2. Losses at the gene ends were 1 base for V and 9 bases for J; bases not matched to a gene: 7. The CDR3 runs 14 residues. Germline V gene sequence: CDR1 DFQATT, CDR2 SNEGSKA (reference sequence). DNA of the CDR3: TGCAGTGCTAGAGGCGGGGGGGCTCGTTTTGAGCAGTTCTTC. Translated: CSARGGGARFEQFF.

The chain recombines TRBV5-5 with TRBJ1-1; 7 nucleotides match TRBD1. Germline lookup yields CDR1 SGHKS and CDR2 YYEKEE (reference sequence). The CDR3 sequence is 17 residues long. J gave up 0 bases and V 4 bases, and 12 bases lay outside the gene matches. The CDR3 sequence is CASSAWMYRGMNTEAFF. CDR3 nucleotide sequence: TGTGCCAGCAGCGCTTGGATGTACAGGGGAATGAACACTGAAGCTTTCTTT.

The chain uses TRBV2 and TRBJ2-1; maybe TRBD1 (6 bases). The V and J ends lost 9 bases and 1 base respectively, with 16 bases between them. The germline V gene has CDR1 SNHLY and CDR2 FYNNEI. CDR3 length: 15 residues. The CDR3 region has the DNA TGTGCCAGTTCCGGGACACGGGGATCCTACAATGAGCAGTTCTTC. The encoded protein is CASSGTRGSYNEQFF.

This clonotype has at least ten counts. Written as DNA, the CDR3 is TGTGCCAGCAGAAGGGGCGGCGGGAATGAAAAACTGTTTTTT. It encodes CASRRGGGNEKLFF. This chain links TRBV28 with TRBJ1-4; maybe TRBD1 (5 bases). V gave up 6 bases and J gave up 5 bases, with 13 bases separating them. In germline, CDR1 is MDHEN, CDR2 SYDVKM. This CDR3 has 14 residues.

This clonotype was seen more than once but under ten times. The chain couples TRBV19 to TRBJ2-7; TRBD1 matches at 9 bases. This CDR3 is built from 16 residues. Germline V gene sequence: CDR1 LNHDA, CDR2 SQIVND (reference sequence). V dropped 4 bases and J dropped 1; count of bases not matched to a gene: 8. In nucleotides, the CDR3 is TGTGCCAGTAGTAGTATTTCCGGGACAGGGTCCTACGAGCAGTACTTC. Translated, it gives CASSSISGTGSYEQYF.

Comments on this clonotype: This may stem from a read error, because a much larger clone lies one nucleotide away. The V call is TRBV28, the J call TRBJ1-6; 7 nucleotides line up with TRBD1. Germline V gene lookup returns CDR1 MDHEN and CDR2 SYDVKM. There are 16 residues in the CDR3. CDR3 DNA sequence: TGTGCCAGCAGTTTCCCTCCGGGACAGAGTATATCACCCCCCCACTTT. Amino acid sequence: CASSFPPGQSISPPHF.

The rearrangement links TRBV5-1 to TRBJ1-1; D unclear. Trimming took 4 bases from V and 0 from J, leaving 13 bases between them. This CDR3 has 15 amino acids. Per the germline V gene, CDR1 is SGHRS and CDR2 is YFSETQ. Here the CDR3 reads CASSKLQHMNTEAFF. CDR3 nucleotides: TGCGCCAGCAGCAAACTCCAGCACATGAACACTGAAGCTTTCTTT.

The rearrangement joins TRBV24-1 to TRBJ1-2; tentative D call: TRBD1 (5 bases). V was cut by 7 bases and J by 0 bases, with 11 bases left in between. The CDR3 runs 14 residues. Germline V gives CDR1 KGHDR, CDR2 SFDVKD. CDR3 in amino acids: CATSPATANYGYTF. CDR3 nucleotides: TGTGCCACCAGCCCTGCGACAGCTAACTATGGCTACACCTTC.

The J gene is TRBJ1-2, the V gene TRBV11-2; possibly TRBD1 for D (5 bases). Trimming stripped 2 bases from V and 8 bases from J, with 12 bases between. The CDR3 has 13 residues. Germline-derived CDR1 and CDR2 are SGHAT and FQNNGV. As DNA, the CDR3 is TGTGCCAGCAGCTTACGGCGGGAGGGGGGCTACACCTTC. Translated: CASSLRREGGYTF.

The CDR3 spells CSARPQAFYNSPLHF. The DNA for the CDR3 is TGCAGTGCTAGACCCCAGGCGTTCTATAATTCACCCCTCCACTTT. This sequence joins TRBV20-1 and TRBJ1-6, with D hard to call. Germline CDR1 reads DFQATT; CDR2 reads SNEGSKA (reference sequence). The CDR3 runs 15 residues. Trimming shortened V by 2 bases and J by 3 bases, and 11 bases separated the two germline ends.

Remarks on this clonotype: A read error may be the cause here, since a much bigger clone is one base away. The V and J genes are TRBV5-1 and TRBJ1-4; D not certain. Deletions cut 1 base from V and 3 bases from J, with 7 bases between. The germline CDR1 and CDR2 sequences are SGHRS and YFSETQ. The CDR3 has 14 residues. This CDR3 reads CASSLTVPNEKLFF. Written as DNA, the CDR3 is TGCGCCAGCAGCTTGACAGTTCCTAATGAAAAACTGTTTTTT. The variable domain in full, with the rest retrieved from reference TRBV5-1 and TRBJ1-4, is KAGVTQTPRYLIKTRGQQVTLSCSPISGHRSVSWYQQTPGQGLQFLFEYFSETQRNKGNFPGRFSGRQFSNSRSEMNVSTLELGDSALYLCASSLTVPNEKLFFGSGTQLSVL.

At least ten counts were recorded for this clonotype. This CDR3 reads CASSPARQTQYF. The CDR3 DNA reads as TGTGCCAGCAGTCCTGCCCGCCAGACCCAGTACTTC. The chain links TRBV2 to TRBJ2-5, with D unresolved. Germline values: CDR1 SNHLY, CDR2 FYNNEI. V was clipped by 5 bases and J by 6 bases, with 10 bases between them. The CDR3 consists of 12 residues.

The chain is built from TRBV11-2 and TRBJ2-5; 11 bases line up with TRBD2. From germline, CDR1 is SGHAT and CDR2 FQNNGV. This CDR3 has 15 residues. Trimming cost V 6 bases and J 3 bases; bases outside gene matches: 6. CDR3 residues: CASRIPGLAEETQYF. DNA of the CDR3: TGTGCCAGCAGGATACCGGGACTAGCGGAAGAGACCCAGTACTTC.

This chain joins TRBV10-3 and TRBJ1-5; the match to TRBD1 covers 9 bases. Losses at the gene ends were 3 bases for V and 2 bases for J; bases not matched to a gene: 2. CDR3 size: 15 residues. CDR1 and CDR2 (germline): ENHRY, SYGVKD. Written as DNA, the CDR3 is TGTGCCATCAGTGACCGGGACAGGGGCAATCAGCCCCAGCATTTT. Its translation is CAISDRDRGNQPQHF.

This clonotype has just a few counts. J is TRBJ1-1 and V is TRBV5-1; D is undetermined. The germline V gene has CDR1 SGHRS and CDR2 YFSETQ. The CDR3 runs 13 residues. With 0 bases removed from V and 7 bases from J, the gap between germline ends came to 10 bases. CDR3 DNA sequence: TGCGCCAGCAGCTTGGGTCCGGAGGTTGAAGCTTTCTTT. Translated: CASSLGPEVEAFF.

The chain carries TRBV9 and TRBJ2-3; D might be TRBD1 (6 bases). This CDR3 region has 18 residues. Germline V CDR1 and CDR2: SGDLS, YYNGEE. V was shortened by 0 bases and J by 1 base, with 18 bases between the two germline ends. The CDR3 protein is CASSVGLSQGTRTDTQYF. The CDR3 bases are TGTGCCAGCAGCGTAGGCCTAAGTCAGGGGACCCGCACAGATACGCAGTATTTT.

V is TRBV4-2 and J is TRBJ2-3; 11 nucleotides align to TRBD2. The CDR3 runs to 17 residues. V shed 0 bases, J shed 1 base, and the junction held 3 bases outside the gene matches. Germline values: CDR1 LGHNA, CDR2 YNFKEQ. DNA for the CDR3: TGTGCCAGCAGCCAAGATCCACTAGCGGGAGGCACAGATACGCAGTATTTT. It yields the protein CASSQDPLAGGTDTQYF.

This clonotype was found a few times. The V and J genes are TRBV21-1 and TRBJ2-7. TRBV21-1 represents a pseudogene. The CDR3 sequence is 13 residues long. The CDR3 sequence is CASQREFRYEQYF. CDR3 bases: TGTGCCAGCCAAAGGGAGTTCCGCTACGAGCAGTACTTC.

This clonotype was detected only a few times. V gene TRBV18 combines with J gene TRBJ1-2; D unclear. Looked up from germline, CDR1 is KGHSH and CDR2 is LQKENI. The CDR3 is made up of 17 amino acids. The V end was cut by 5 bases, the J end by 2 bases, with 21 bases between. The CDR3 here is CASSSYSRPQFNYGYTF. In nucleotides, the CDR3 is TGTGCCAGCTCATCATATTCCCGGCCACAATTCAACTATGGCTACACCTTC. Drawing the rest from reference TRBV18 and TRBJ1-2, the complete variable domain is NAGVMQNPRHLVRRRGQEARLRCSPMKGHSHVYWYRQLPEEGLKFMVYLQKENIIDESGMPKERFSAEFPKEGPSILRIQQVVRGDSAAYFCASSSYSRPQFNYGYTFGSGTRLTVV.

This clonotype turned up a few times. The DNA of the CDR3 is TGTGCCATCAGCCGACTAGCGGGGGGCACAGATACGCAGTATTTT. Translating it yields CAISRLAGGTDTQYF. The V and J genes are TRBV10-3 and TRBJ2-3, with 12 nucleotides matching TRBD2. Unmatched junction bases numbered 2, after V lost 6 bases and J lost 1 base. The V gene's germline CDR1 is ENHRY and CDR2 SYGVKD. CDR3 length: 15 residues.